The subject of this entry is one TCR beta chain. The sample is drawn from a study of shared clonotypes between healthy human individuals. Original processing methods: ImmunoSEQ sequences covered only the junction and lacked quality scores; filtering therefore differed. The data were produced by immunoSEQ multiplex PCR, yet TCRdb's version contains in-frame clones alone and is incomplete. V, J and clone size reflect that table, while D and trimming were determined from the DNA. The sample comprises 520,000 or so clones, 75% to 85% of which are singletons, and around 13% rests with the top ten. The germline V gene has CDR1 MNHEY and CDR2 SMNVEV (reference sequence). V shed 8 bases and J 7 bases; nucleotides not matched to a gene: 14. The CDR3 consists of 15 residues. Recent acute infections and vaccinations were absent in the healthy HIV-negative adult donors. Donors were Caucasian adults residing in Nashville, Tennessee, USA. Unsorted samples drew genomic DNA from some 82 million PBMCs.

This sequence joins TRBV27 and TRBJ1-5; 7 nucleotides match TRBD1. The source material was PBMCs. The TCR comes from a woman between 40 and 50 years old in good health. Some clones in this sample may be carry-over from other donors' samples. The DNA for the CDR3 is TGTGCCAGCCGCCAGGGGGGGGGATTTAGACAGCCCCAGCATTTT. Translating it yields CASRQGGGFRQPQHF.